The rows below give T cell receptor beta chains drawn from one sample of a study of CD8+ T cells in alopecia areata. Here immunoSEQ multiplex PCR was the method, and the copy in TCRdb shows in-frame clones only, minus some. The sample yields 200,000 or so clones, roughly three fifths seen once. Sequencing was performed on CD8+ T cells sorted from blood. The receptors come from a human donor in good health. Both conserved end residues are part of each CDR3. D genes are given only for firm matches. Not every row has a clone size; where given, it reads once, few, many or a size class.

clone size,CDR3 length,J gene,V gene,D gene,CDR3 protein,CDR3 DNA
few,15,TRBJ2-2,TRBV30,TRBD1,CAWGPGTGEAGELFF,TGTGCCTGGGGCCCCGGGACAGGGGAGGCCGGGGAGCTGTTTTTT
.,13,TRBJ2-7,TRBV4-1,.,CASSQPGNYEQYF,TGCGCCAGCAGCCAACCCGGGAACTACGAGCAGTACTTC
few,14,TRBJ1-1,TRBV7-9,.,CASSTGHLNTEAFF,TGTGCCAGCAGCACCGGACATTTGAACACTGAAGCTTTCTTT
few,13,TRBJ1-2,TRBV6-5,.,CASTPATRRGYTF,TGTGCCAGCACCCCCGCGACCCGTCGCGGCTACACCTTC
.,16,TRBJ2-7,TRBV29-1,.,CSVEDALPGKGGEQYF,TGCAGCGTTGAAGACGCCCTCCCGGGCAAGGGAGGCGAGCAGTACTTC
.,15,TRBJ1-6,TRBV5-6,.,CASSLEGTRNSPLHF,TGTGCCAGCAGCTTGGAGGGGACTCGGAATTCACCCCTCCACTTT
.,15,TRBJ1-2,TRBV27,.,CASTPRAAGAYGYTF,TGTGCCAGCACCCCCAGGGCCGCAGGGGCCTATGGCTACACCTTC
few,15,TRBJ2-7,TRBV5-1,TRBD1,CASSLTQGAIHEQYF,TGCGCCAGCAGCTTGACCCAGGGGGCGATCCACGAGCAGTACTTC
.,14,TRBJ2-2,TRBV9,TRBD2,CASEPSGGTGELFF,TGTGCCTCAGAGCCTAGCGGGGGCACCGGGGAGCTGTTTTTT
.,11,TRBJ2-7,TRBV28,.,CASSWTEEQYF,TGTGCCAGCAGTTGGACAGAGGAGCAGTACTTC
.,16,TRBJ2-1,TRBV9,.,CASSVTDTISYNEQFF,TGTGCCAGCAGCGTAACCGACACTATCTCCTACAATGAGCAGTTCTTC
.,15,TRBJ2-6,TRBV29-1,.,CSVEDRVLGANVLTF,TGCAGCGTTGAAGATCGTGTGCTTGGGGCCAACGTCCTGACTTTC
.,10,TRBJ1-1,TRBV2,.,CASRGAEAFF,TGTGCCAGCAGGGGGGCTGAAGCTTTCTTT
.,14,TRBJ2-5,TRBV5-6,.,CASSLGMYQETQYF,TGTGCCAGCAGCTTGGGCATGTACCAAGAGACCCAGTACTTC
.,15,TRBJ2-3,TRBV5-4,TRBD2,CASSPTSGLWNTQYF,TGTGCCAGCAGCCCGACTAGCGGCCTTTGGAATACGCAGTATTTT
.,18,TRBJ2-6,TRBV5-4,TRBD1,CASSFRDRVFSGANVLTF,TGTGCCAGCAGCTTCCGGGACAGGGTATTCAGCGGGGCCAACGTCCTGACTTTC